The rows below give T cell receptor beta chains drawn from one sample of a study of shared clonotypes between healthy human individuals. Produced via immunoSEQ multiplex PCR; TCRdb's table is partial and in-frame only. This table has approximately 2.5 million clones, approximately 93% appearing once. Sequencing was performed on naive CD4+ T cells from PBMCs. These receptors originate from a man younger than 30 in good health. Some clones in this sample may be carry-over from other donors' samples. CDR3s include the opening cysteine and the closing phenylalanine or tryptophan. A D gene is named only where the DNA matches it firmly. Expanded clones are given a class, and other clones once, few, many or no size at all.

J: TRBJ2-5; V: TRBV7-9; size: NA; D: NA; CDR3: CASSGGDSRVETQYF; DNA: TGTGCCAGCAGCGGAGGGGACAGTCGTGTTGAGACCCAGTACTTC
J: TRBJ1-1; V: TRBV18; size: NA; D: TRBD1; CDR3: CASSPQTGTGGEAFF; DNA: TGTGCCAGCTCACCACAAACAGGGACAGGCGGTGAAGCTTTCTTT
J: TRBJ2-1; V: TRBV11-2; size: NA; D: TRBD2; CDR3: CASSSRLAGASYNEQFF; DNA: TGTGCCAGCAGCTCCCGCCTAGCGGGAGCGTCCTACAATGAGCAGTTCTTC
J: TRBJ2-1; V: TRBV7-9; size: NA; D: NA; CDR3: CASSYMRSSYNEQFF; DNA: TGTGCCAGCAGCTATATGAGGAGCTCCTACAATGAGCAGTTCTTC
J: TRBJ1-2; V: TRBV7-2; size: NA; D: TRBD1; CDR3: CASSLETGIGYTF; DNA: TGTGCCAGCAGCTTGGAGACAGGGATCGGCTACACCTTC
J: TRBJ2-3; V: TRBV9; size: NA; D: TRBD2; CDR3: CASSIGTSGSSDTQYF; DNA: TGTGCCAGCAGCATTGGGACTAGCGGGAGTTCAGATACGCAGTATTTT
J: TRBJ1-4; V: TRBV5-1; size: NA; D: TRBD1; CDR3: CASSKGQGTNEKLFF; DNA: TGCGCCAGCAGCAAGGGACAGGGGACTAATGAAAAACTGTTTTTT
J: TRBJ2-1; V: TRBV9; size: once; D: TRBD2; CDR3: CASSDQAGGPWNEQFF; DNA: TGTGCCAGCAGCGATCAAGCGGGAGGGCCTTGGAATGAGCAGTTCTTC
J: TRBJ2-7; V: TRBV6-5; size: NA; D: NA; CDR3: CASSSSRGLYEQYF; DNA: TGTGCCAGCAGTTCCTCTCGGGGGTTGTACGAGCAGTACTTC
J: TRBJ2-7; V: TRBV6-5; size: NA; D: NA; CDR3: CASSFPEQYF; DNA: TGTGCCAGCAGTTTTCCCGAGCAGTACTTC
J: TRBJ2-7; V: TRBV5-1; size: NA; D: TRBD1; CDR3: CASSIATPGQGYEQYF; DNA: TGCGCCAGCAGCATCGCGACCCCGGGACAGGGTTACGAGCAGTACTTC
J: TRBJ1-6; V: TRBV30; size: NA; D: NA; CDR3: CAWSKTGIYNSPLHF; DNA: TGTGCCTGGAGTAAAACCGGGATCTATAATTCACCCCTCCACTTT
J: TRBJ2-1; V: TRBV4-1; size: NA; D: TRBD2; CDR3: CASSPGRGRAIEQFF; DNA: TGCGCCAGCAGCCCCGGACGCGGGAGGGCCATTGAGCAGTTCTTC
J: TRBJ2-7; V: TRBV9; size: NA; D: TRBD1; CDR3: CASSNSGQGFEQYF; DNA: TGTGCCAGCAGCAACTCGGGACAGGGTTTCGAGCAGTACTTC